The T cell receptor beta chain under discussion was sequenced for a study of blood T cell repertoires in COVID-19. Whole-study context: Italy, Spain and the United States were the sources of the convalescent and acute COVID-19 samples.

Original handling: The assay estimated nucleated cells by amplifying reference gene primers. Method: immunoSEQ multiplex PCR; TCRdb's copy keeps in-frame clones and lacks some. V, J and clone size are those of that table, while D and trimming were read from the DNA. The sample comprises around 150,000 clones, approximately 84% of which are singletons, and over 2% rests with the top ten. From germline, CDR1 is KGHDR and CDR2 SFDVKD. Trimming stripped 6 bases from V and 4 bases from J, with 14 bases between. CDR3 length: 15 residues. The chain couples TRBV24-1 to TRBJ2-2, with D possibly TRBD2 on 6 matching bases. Sequenced: peripheral blood. The TCR was taken from a man aged 70 or older with acute or convalescent COVID-19. CDR3 coding DNA: TGTGCCACCAGTTTATTAGGAGGGCCCACCGGGGAGCTGTTTTTT. It yields the protein CATSLLGGPTGELFF.